This TCR beta chain is drawn from a study of somatic mutations in cytotoxic T cells in rheumatoid arthritis. Libraries were prepared by immunoSEQ multiplex PCR; TCRdb keeps only in-frame clonotypes and omits some of them. The sample lists 23,000 or so clones; just under 75% were seen once. Germline V gives CDR1 SGHVS, CDR2 FQNEAQ. The CDR3 spans 17 residues. V was clipped by 1 base and J by 4 bases; unmatched bases: 12. This sequence originates from a woman aged 18 to 35 in good health. This rearrangement joins TRBV7-8 to TRBJ1-1; 7 bases match TRBD1. The sample consisted of CD8+ T cells sorted from blood. CDR3 nucleotides: TGTGCCAGCAGCTTAGTACAGGGGACAGCTGGGACCACTGAAGCTTTCTTT. Translation: CASSLVQGTAGTTEAFF. The whole variable domain, remainder taken from reference TRBV7-8 and TRBJ1-1, is GAGVSQSPRYKVAKRGQDVALRCDPISGHVSLFWYQQALGQGPEFLTYFQNEAQLDKSGLPSDRFFAERPEGSVSTLKIQRTQQEDSAVYLCASSLVQGTAGTTEAFFGQGTRLTVV.